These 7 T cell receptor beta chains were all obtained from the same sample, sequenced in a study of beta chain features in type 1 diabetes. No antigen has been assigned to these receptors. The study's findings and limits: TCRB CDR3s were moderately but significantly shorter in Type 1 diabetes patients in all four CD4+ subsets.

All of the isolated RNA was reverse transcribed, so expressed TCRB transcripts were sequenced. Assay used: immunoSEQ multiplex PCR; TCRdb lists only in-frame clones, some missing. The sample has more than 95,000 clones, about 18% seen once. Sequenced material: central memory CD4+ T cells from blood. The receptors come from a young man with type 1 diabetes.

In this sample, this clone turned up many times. CDR3 residues: CANGDWKNTGELFF. CDR3 bases: TGTGCCAACGGCGACTGGAAGAACACCGGGGAGCTGTTTTTT. The chain is built from TRBV11-2 and TRBJ2-2; no firm D call. The CDR3 loop spans 14 amino acids. Germline V lookup: CDR1 SGHAT, CDR2 FQNNGV. Trimming took off 10 bases at V and 1 base at J, with 13 bases between the two ends.

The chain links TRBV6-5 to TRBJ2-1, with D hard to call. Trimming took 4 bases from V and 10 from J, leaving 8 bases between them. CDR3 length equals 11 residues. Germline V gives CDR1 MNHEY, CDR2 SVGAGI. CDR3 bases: TGTGCCAGCAGTTTTTATGACGAGCAGTTCTTC. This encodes CASSFYDEQFF.

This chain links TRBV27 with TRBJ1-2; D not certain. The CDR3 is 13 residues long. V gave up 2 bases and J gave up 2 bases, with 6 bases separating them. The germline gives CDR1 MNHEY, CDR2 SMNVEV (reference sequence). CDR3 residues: CASSLHRNYGYTF. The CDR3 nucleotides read TGTGCCAGCAGTTTACACCGAAACTATGGCTACACCTTC.

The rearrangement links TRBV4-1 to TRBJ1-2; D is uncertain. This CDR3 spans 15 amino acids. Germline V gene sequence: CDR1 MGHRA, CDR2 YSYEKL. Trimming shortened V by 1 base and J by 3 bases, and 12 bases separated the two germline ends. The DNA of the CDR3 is TGCGCCAGCAGCCAAGGAAGAGGGAGAGACTATGGCTACACCTTC. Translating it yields CASSQGRGRDYGYTF.

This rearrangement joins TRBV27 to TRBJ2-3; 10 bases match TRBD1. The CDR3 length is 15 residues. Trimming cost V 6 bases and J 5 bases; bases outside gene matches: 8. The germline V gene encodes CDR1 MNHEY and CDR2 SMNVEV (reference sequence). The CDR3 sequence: CASSRQGASGDTQYF. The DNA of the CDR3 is TGTGCCAGCAGCAGACAGGGGGCCAGTGGAGATACGCAGTATTTT.

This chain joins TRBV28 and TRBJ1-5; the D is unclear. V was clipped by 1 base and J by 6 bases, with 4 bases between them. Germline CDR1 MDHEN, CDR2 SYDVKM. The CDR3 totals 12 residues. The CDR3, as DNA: TGTGCCAGCAGTTTATTTGGTCAGCCCCAGCATTTT. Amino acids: CASSLFGQPQHF.

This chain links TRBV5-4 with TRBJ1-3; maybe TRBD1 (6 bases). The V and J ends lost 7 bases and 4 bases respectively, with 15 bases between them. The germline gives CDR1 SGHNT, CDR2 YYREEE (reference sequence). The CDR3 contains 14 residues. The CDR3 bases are TGTGCCAGCGAGGAACAGGGATACGGAAACACCATATATTTT. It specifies CASEEQGYGNTIYF. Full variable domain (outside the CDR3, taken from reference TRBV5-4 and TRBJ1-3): ETGVTQSPTHLIKTRGQQVTLRCSSQSGHNTVSWYQQALGQGPQFIFQYYREEENGRGNFPPRFSGLQFPNYSSELNVNALELDDSALYLCASEEQGYGNTIYFGEGSWLTVV.